This T cell receptor beta chain was profiled in a study of regulatory T cells in long-lasting Graves disease. V was pared by 3 bases and J by 11 bases, with 13 bases between. The CDR3 extends over 12 amino acids. Per the germline V gene, CDR1 is LGHDT and CDR2 is YNNKEL (reference sequence). Time point given: newly diagnosed GD, antithyroid drugs for less than 3 months. Generation of the TCR library employed RNA extracted from PBMCs. This clonotype was recorded at least ten times. The TCR beta library used iRepertoire HTBI primers with Arm-PCR amplification of CDR3. TCRdb re-called the multiplex PCR reads with MiXCR, one entry per CDR3 protein. The sample has approximately 540,000 distinct CDR3 sequences, around 12% seen once. The same sample was also used in a study of T cells in Graves' hyperthyroidism and ophthalmopathy.

Sample: peripheral blood mononuclear cells (PBMCs), taken at new diagnosis, from a patient treated with antithyroid drugs. The chain uses TRBV3-1 and TRBJ1-1; no firm D call. The TCR comes from a woman aged 25 to 39 with Graves disease. The CDR3 loop is CASSQDTSWAFF. The DNA of the CDR3 is TGTGCCAGCAGCCAGGATACTTCCTGGGCTTTCTTT.